Listed below are T cell receptor beta chains from one sample, sequenced in a study of T cells in Graves' hyperthyroidism and ophthalmopathy. MiXCR, run by TCRdb on the multiplex PCR reads, gives a single entry per CDR3 protein. The sample includes about 350,000 distinct CDR3 sequences, approximately 14% seen only once; the top ten take about 26%. The sample taken for sequencing was blood. These receptors all come from a woman between 25 and 40 years old with Graves' hyperthyroidism. Both conserved end residues are part of each CDR3. The size entry is marked missing in some rows and otherwise reads once, few, many or a size class.

CASSLGTSRQETQYF TRBJ2-5 TRBV12-3/TRBV12-4 many
CASRQWNEQFF TRBJ2-1 TRBV28 many
CATSRDLAAEQFF TRBJ2-1 TRBV15 many
CAIMQGPNTEAFF TRBJ1-1 TRBV10-3 many
CASNGGFNEQFF TRBJ2-1 TRBV6-2/TRBV6-3 many
CSAEHHSSDTQYF TRBJ2-3 TRBV20-1 NA
CASSSATGPTDTQYF TRBJ2-3 TRBV5-1 NA
CASSPSTGGFADTQYF TRBJ2-3 TRBV28 many
CASSIASGSYNEQFF TRBJ2-1 TRBV19 many
CATSDQTVNQPQHF TRBJ1-5 TRBV24-1 many
CASSQTGYPLNQPQHF TRBJ1-5 TRBV3-1 many
CSARKPSRWSQYF TRBJ2-5 TRBV20-1 many
CAVGTSGQQETQYF TRBJ2-5 TRBV6-2/TRBV6-3 many
CASSIPLPYNEQFF TRBJ2-1 TRBV19 NA
CASSTLATNYEQYF TRBJ2-7 TRBV12-3/TRBV12-4 many
CASSLKDSNQPQHF TRBJ1-5 TRBV6-1 NA
CASSLVSGSADEQFF TRBJ2-1 TRBV5-4 many
CASSLTGSASPLHF TRBJ1-6 TRBV7-2 many
CASSFRIAEGSASLHKQYF TRBJ2-7 TRBV7-9 few
CASSQDSAGNTIYF TRBJ1-3 TRBV4-2 few
CASSPTDRGTEAFF TRBJ1-1 TRBV18 NA
CASTPGSTHYGYTF TRBJ1-2 TRBV28 many
CAWSPPRGPFEQYF TRBJ2-7 TRBV30 NA
CASSQTGLSRGLNEQFF TRBJ2-1 TRBV3-1 few
CASSKSWGPNQPQHF TRBJ1-5 TRBV28 many
CATSPGLVGTEQYF TRBJ2-7 TRBV15 many
CASSSPQGTDTQYF TRBJ2-3 TRBV6-1 few
CSASSPPNTGELFF TRBJ2-2 TRBV20-1 few
CASRGNQGNQPQHF TRBJ1-5 TRBV27 few